This is a list of T cell receptor beta chains from one sample in a study of cytomegalovirus exposure and HLA in healthy donors. Only in-frame clones appear in the TCRdb table, and some are missing; sequencing was by immunoSEQ multiplex PCR. The sample has some 130,000 clones; 78% are singletons. Sequenced: PBMCs. These receptors all stem from a female donor in good health and CMV-seronegative. The CDR3 runs from the conserved cysteine through the conserved F or W. The order of the fields is D gene, J gene, V gene, clone size, CDR3 DNA, CDR3 protein. A D gene is named only where the DNA matches it firmly. Some rows have no size entry. The others give once, few or many, or a class for an expanded clone.

>.|TRBJ2-1|TRBV6-6|.
TGTGCCAGCAGCTCCGCGCGGATCGATGAGCAGTTCTTC
CASSSARIDEQFF
>.|TRBJ2-1|TRBV30|.
TGTGCCTGGAGTCCAGGGCGCCCCTACAATGAGCAGTTCTTC
CAWSPGRPYNEQFF
>TRBD1|TRBJ2-6|TRBV9|.
TGTGCCAGCAGCGTTTCCGGGACAGGGGTCGGGGCCAACGTCCTGACTTTC
CASSVSGTGVGANVLTF
>TRBD1|TRBJ1-5|TRBV19|.
TGTGCCAGTACCCAACAGGGGGCCCAGCCCCAGCATTTT
CASTQQGAQPQHF
>TRBD2|TRBJ2-7|TRBV13|.
TGTGCCAGCAGCCCGAAGGGACTAGCGACCTACGAGCAGTACTTC
CASSPKGLATYEQYF
>TRBD1|TRBJ2-7|TRBV11-2|.
TGTGCCAGCAGCCCCGTGGCCAGGGGGCGCGGTGGGTCCTACGAGCAGTACTTC
CASSPVARGRGGSYEQYF
>TRBD2|TRBJ2-3|TRBV28|.
TGTGCCAGTACAGAGGCGCCCCAGTTCGGACTAGTCACAGATACGCAGTATTTT
CASTEAPQFGLVTDTQYF
>.|TRBJ2-3|TRBV5-1|.
TGCGCCAGCAGCGCACTTGCGGGCTCGGGAGAGGGCACAGATACGCAGTATTTT
CASSALAGSGEGTDTQYF
>TRBD2|TRBJ2-1|TRBV7-9|.
TGTGCCAGCAGCCCCCCCGGGACTAGCGGCCACAATGAGCAGTTCTTC
CASSPPGTSGHNEQFF
>TRBD1|TRBJ1-5|TRBV10-3|.
TGTGCCATCAGTGGAACAGGGGGGGTAATTCAGCCCCAGCATTTT
CAISGTGGVIQPQHF
>.|TRBJ2-5|TRBV7-2|.
TGTGCCAGCAGCTTCAGGCCCCAAGAGACCCAGTACTTC
CASSFRPQETQYF
>TRBD2|TRBJ2-7|TRBV28|.
TGTGCCAGCACTACCGGTGGGACTAGGGGCTACGAGCAGTACTTC
CASTTGGTRGYEQYF
>.|TRBJ2-1|TRBV6-6|.
TGTGCCAGCAATCGACGGGGCAATGAGCAGTTCTTC
CASNRRGNEQFF
>.|TRBJ2-5|TRBV2|.
TGTGCCAGCATGGAGCGAGAGACCCAGTACTTC
CASMERETQYF
>.|TRBJ1-2|TRBV5-5|.
TGTGCCAGCAGCTTGGAGCCAACGCAAGTCTATGGCTACACCTTC
CASSLEPTQVYGYTF
>.|TRBJ2-7|TRBV21-1|.
TGTGCCAGCAGCGATCCCTGGCGGGAGTACGAGCAGTACTTC
CASSDPWREYEQYF
>.|TRBJ2-1|TRBV14|few
TGTGCCAGCAGCCAAGGGCGGGGATGGGCCACCAATGAGCAGTTCTTC
CASSQGRGWATNEQFF
>.|TRBJ2-5|TRBV30|.
TGTGCCTGGGGGGGTACGGGAGAGCAGTACTTC
CAWGGTGEQYF
>.|TRBJ2-3|TRBV5-4|once
TGTGCCAGCAGCCCCAGGCCGGCGGGAAAGTTACATACGCAGTATTTT
CASSPRPAGKLHTQYF
>TRBD1|TRBJ2-7|TRBV5-1|.
TGCGCCAGCAAGGGACAGGGGTTCTACGAGCAGTACTTC
CASKGQGFYEQYF
>.|TRBJ2-7|TRBV7-9|few
TGTGCCAGCAGCATACTCTACGAGCAGTACTTC
CASSILYEQYF
>.|TRBJ2-1|TRBV10-3|.
TGTGCCATCAGTGATGAGTTTGGGGGGAATGAGCAGTTCTTC
CAISDEFGGNEQFF
>.|TRBJ2-7|TRBV5-4|.
TGTGCCAGCAGCTTGGGTGGTTCAGGGAAGGCTTACGAGCAGTACTTC
CASSLGGSGKAYEQYF
>.|TRBJ1-1|TRBV4-2|.
TGTGCCAGCAGCCAAGAACACCCTGGCACTGAAGCTTTCTTT
CASSQEHPGTEAFF
>TRBD2|TRBJ2-7|TRBV28|.
TGTGCCAGCACCCTCACGGTGGGAGGGCCCCACGAGCAGTACTTC
CASTLTVGGPHEQYF
>TRBD2|TRBJ2-3|TRBV7-2|.
TGTGCCAGCAGCCCCGGGACTAGCGGGAGAGGGGATACGCAGTATTTT
CASSPGTSGRGDTQYF